Shown below are 31 T cell receptor beta chains from a single sample sequenced in a study of blood T cell repertoires in COVID-19. The assay was immunoSEQ multiplex PCR, and TCRdb's table has in-frame clones only and misses some. The table includes under 75,000 clones, 80% to 90% detected once. The sequencing input was peripheral blood. These receptor sequences come from a human donor in a cohort sampled during active COVID-19.

The chain joins TRBV5-1 to TRBJ1-1, with D uncertain. The CDR3 has 15 amino acids. Trimming cost V 0 bases and J 0 bases, with 9 bases left between them. The germline V gene encodes CDR1 SGHRS and CDR2 YFSETQ. The CDR3 spells CASSLGASMNTEAFF. The CDR3 DNA is TGCGCCAGCAGCTTGGGGGCCTCCATGAACACTGAAGCTTTCTTT.

The V and J genes are TRBV7-3 and TRBJ2-7; 7 bases are a match to TRBD2. CDR3 length: 14 residues. Germline-derived CDR1 and CDR2 are SGHTA and FQGTGA. V shed 5 bases and J 3 bases; nucleotides not matched to a gene: 7. CDR3 amino acids: CASSALAESYEQYF. CDR3 sequence (DNA): TGTGCCAGCAGCGCCCTAGCGGAAAGCTACGAGCAGTACTTC.

The gene calls are TRBV18 and TRBJ2-3; tentatively, D is TRBD2 (6 bases). Germline values: CDR1 KGHSH, CDR2 LQKENI. Trimming removed 0 bases from V and 10 bases from J, with 17 bases in between. The CDR3 consists of 15 residues. The CDR3 DNA reads as TGTGCCAGCTCACCACCGGGACGGACTAATGATCCGCAGTATTTT. It translates to CASSPPGRTNDPQYF.

This chain links TRBV29-1 with TRBJ2-1; 7 bases agree with TRBD2. This CDR3 has 17 residues. V lost 1 base and J lost 0; bases outside the gene matches: 9. Germline assignment: CDR1 SQVTM and CDR2 ANQGSEA. CDR3 bases: TGCAGCGTTGAAGGAGCTTGGACTAGTTACTCCTACAATGAGCAGTTCTTC. This translates into CSVEGAWTSYSYNEQFF.

The DNA of the CDR3 is TGTGCCAGCAGCCTACGCTCGAGCTCTGGGGCCAACGTCCTGACTTTC. This gives the protein CASSLRSSSGANVLTF. This chain joins TRBV11-3 and TRBJ2-6, with D uncertain. CDR1 SGHNT and CDR2 YENEEA come from the germline V gene. The V end lost 5 bases, the J end lost 0 bases, and 11 bases lay between the germline ends. The CDR3 has 16 residues.

The chain joins TRBV11-2 to TRBJ2-3; perhaps TRBD1 as D (6 bases). Trimming cost V 3 bases and J 3 bases, with 16 bases left between them. The CDR3 totals 16 residues. CDR1 SGHAT and CDR2 FQNNGV come from the germline V gene. The CDR3: CASSLGASRRTDTQYF. CDR3 bases: TGTGCCAGCAGCTTGGGGGCCTCCCGGAGGACAGATACGCAGTATTTT.

About this clone: The junction departs from the called germline gene at one end, perhaps through a read error. The V gene is TRBV5-6, the J gene TRBJ2-1; the D gene is possibly TRBD1 (8 bases). The germline V gene has CDR1 SGHDT and CDR2 YYEEEE. There are 15 residues in the CDR3. CDR3 bases: TGTGCCAGCAGACAGGGGGGGACCTGGGCCAATCAGCAGTTCTTC. This encodes CASRQGGTWANQQFF.

The genes are TRBV7-8 and TRBJ2-3; perhaps TRBD1 as D (6 bases). The CDR3 is 15 residues long. The V end lost 5 bases, the J end lost 4 bases, and 16 bases lay between the germline ends. From germline, CDR1 is SGHVS and CDR2 FQNEAQ. CDR3 nucleotides: TGTGCCAGCAGCCGACAGGCAGGGTGGTCAGATACGCAGTATTTT. Its protein is CASSRQAGWSDTQYF.

The genes are TRBV5-1 and TRBJ2-3; 9 bases align to TRBD2. From germline, CDR1 is SGHRS and CDR2 YFSETQ. CDR3 size: 16 residues. J was trimmed by 2 bases and V by 4 bases; bases with no gene match: 8. CDR3 in amino acids: CASSAKPGLATDTQYF. In DNA form, the CDR3 reads TGCGCCAGCAGCGCAAAACCGGGACTAGCCACAGATACGCAGTATTTT.

The chain's CDR3 is CASSPFDSNGANVLTF. The CDR3 region has the DNA TGTGCCAGCAGCCCCTTTGACAGCAACGGGGCCAACGTCCTGACTTTC. This chain connects TRBV6-4 to TRBJ2-6; D possibly corresponds to TRBD1 (5 bases). V was trimmed by 6 bases and J by 4 bases, leaving 16 bases between them. Germline lookup yields CDR1 MRHNA and CDR2 SNTAGT. The CDR3 has 16 residues.

The CDR3: CASSLVSGGAYEQYF. CDR3 bases: TGTGCCAGCAGCTTAGTGTCAGGGGGAGCCTACGAGCAGTACTTC. The J gene is TRBJ2-7, the V gene TRBV7-2; 7 nucleotides match TRBD1. J was trimmed by 2 bases and V by 1 base; bases with no gene match: 5. CDR3 length: 15 residues. Germline assignment: CDR1 SGHTA and CDR2 FQGNSA.

J is TRBJ1-2 and V is TRBV7-2; D gene unclear. Germline lookup yields CDR1 SGHTA and CDR2 FQGNSA. This CDR3 spans 12 amino acids. V lost 5 bases and J 10 bases, leaving 14 bases between the germline ends. The CDR3 spells CASSPQRLAYTF. DNA of the CDR3: TGTGCCAGCAGCCCCCAGAGATTAGCCTACACCTTC.

V gene TRBV2 combines with J gene TRBJ1-3; D unclear. The CDR3 runs to 15 residues. Germline V gene sequence: CDR1 SNHLY, CDR2 FYNNEI. Trimming removed 8 bases from V and 0 bases from J, with 14 bases in between. CDR3 coding DNA: TGTGCCAGCTTCTCCCCTGTATTCTCTGGAAACACCATATATTTT. Protein sequence: CASFSPVFSGNTIYF.

The genes are TRBV4-2 and TRBJ1-2, with D possibly matching TRBD1 (6 bases). V lost 3 bases, J lost 4 bases, and 12 bases lay in between. The CDR3 sequence is 14 residues long. Germline lookup yields CDR1 LGHNA and CDR2 YNFKEQ. The CDR3 coding sequence is TGTGCCAGCAGCCAGAACAGGGACACCTATGGCTACACCTTC. The encoded protein is CASSQNRDTYGYTF.

This clone was detected only once. This chain joins TRBV2 and TRBJ2-1; D is unclear. Germline-derived CDR1 and CDR2 are SNHLY and FYNNEI. This CDR3 has 14 amino acids. V lost 2 bases to trimming and J lost 0 bases, with 5 bases between them. The CDR3 DNA reads as TGTGCCAGCAGTGAATCGAGCTCCTACAATGAGCAGTTCTTC. This gives the protein CASSESSSYNEQFF.

CDR3 coding DNA: TGTGCCAGCAAGGAACAGGGGGCTTTCTACGAGCAGTACTTC. As protein: CASKEQGAFYEQYF. The rearrangement links TRBV2 to TRBJ2-7; 9 nucleotides line up with TRBD1. The CDR3 runs to 14 residues. V was pared by 7 bases and J by 3 bases, with 7 bases of the junction left unmatched. Germline CDR1 SNHLY, CDR2 FYNNEI.

This clone has only one observation. J is TRBJ1-2 and V is TRBV2; 7 nucleotides agree with TRBD1. The germline V gene has CDR1 SNHLY and CDR2 FYNNEI. V dropped 0 bases and J dropped 4; count of bases not matched to a gene: 5. The CDR3 has 15 residues. The CDR3 coding sequence is TGTGCCAGCAGTGAAGCTAGGGACAGTCCCTATGGCTACACCTTC. Protein sequence: CASSEARDSPYGYTF. The full variable domain, with the rest looked up from reference TRBV2 and TRBJ1-2, is EPEVTQTPSHQVTQMGQEVILRCVPISNHLYFYWYRQILGQKVEFLVSFYNNEISEKSEIFDDQFSVERPDGSNFTLKIRSTKLEDSAMYFCASSEARDSPYGYTFGSGTRLTVV.

The chain links TRBV9 to TRBJ1-1, with 8 bases that match TRBD1. V lost 1 base, J lost 5 bases, and 4 bases stayed unmatched. The CDR3 is 14 residues long. In germline, CDR1 is SGDLS, CDR2 YYNGEE. CDR3 nucleotides: TGTGCCAGCAGCGTATACAGGGGGAGGACTGAAGCTTTCTTT. Residues: CASSVYRGRTEAFF.

The rearrangement uses TRBV15 and TRBJ2-3; maybe TRBD1 (6 bases). This CDR3 spans 17 amino acids. CDR1 is LNHNV and CDR2 is YYDKDF in the germline V gene (reference sequence). V was pared by 3 bases and J by 2 bases, with 18 bases between. CDR3: CATSRGRMRGSTDTQYF. In nucleotides, the CDR3 is TGTGCCACCAGCAGGGGACGCATGAGGGGGTCCACAGATACGCAGTATTTT. Supplemented by reference TRBV15 and TRBJ2-3, the full variable domain reads DAMVIQNPRYQVTQFGKPVTLSCSQTLNHNVMYWYQQKSSQAPKLLFHYYDKDFNNEADTPDNFQSRRPNTSFCFLDIRSPGLGDTAMYLCATSRGRMRGSTDTQYFGPGTRLTVL.

V and J are TRBV3-1 (or the pseudogene TRBV3-2) and TRBJ1-1; D not certain. The CDR3 extends over 13 amino acids. The V and J ends lost 7 bases and 3 bases respectively, with 12 bases between them. Germline CDR1 LGHDT, CDR2 YNNKEL (reference sequence). The DNA for the CDR3 is TGTGCCAGCACTAAAACCCTAGACACTGAAGCTTTCTTT. Translated, it gives CASTKTLDTEAFF.

This sequence joins TRBV5-1 and TRBJ2-3, with D perhaps matching TRBD1 (6 bases). Trimming shortened V by 4 bases and J by 2 bases, and 14 bases separated the two germline ends. This CDR3 is built from 15 residues. Germline values: CDR1 SGHRS, CDR2 YFSETQ. CDR3 protein: CASSRTGQNTDTQYF. For the CDR3, the DNA is TGCGCCAGCAGCCGGACTGGACAGAACACAGATACGCAGTATTTT.

This clone turned up a few times. The V gene is TRBV18, the J gene TRBJ1-2; the match to TRBD1 covers 7 bases. This CDR3 region has 13 residues. Trimming took 1 base from V and 8 from J; bases not matched to a gene: 4. CDR1 and CDR2 from the germline V gene are KGHSH and LQKENI. As DNA, the CDR3 is TGTGCCAGCTCACCACTATACAGGGGCGGCTACACCTTC. Translation gives CASSPLYRGGYTF.

This clone has just one count. The J gene is TRBJ2-3, the V gene TRBV10-3; D possibly corresponds to TRBD1 (6 bases). V was shortened by 8 bases and J by 2 bases, with 8 bases between the two germline ends. Per germline, CDR1 ENHRY and CDR2 SYGVKD. The CDR3 consists of 12 residues. CDR3 amino acids: CAIGQYTDTQYF. The DNA of the CDR3 is TGTGCCATCGGACAGTACACAGATACGCAGTATTTT.

This chain links TRBV4-1 with TRBJ2-7; possible D gene TRBD1, 6 bases. Germline V gene data show CDR1 as MGHRA and CDR2 as YSYEKL. The CDR3 covers 16 residues. V was trimmed by 2 bases and J by 2 bases, leaving 16 bases between them. CDR3 sequence reads: CASSQIPGQRPYEQYF. The CDR3 region has the DNA TGCGCCAGCAGCCAAATCCCGGGACAAAGACCCTACGAGCAGTACTTC.

As concerns this clone: Mismatch with germline at one junction end may stem from a read error. The chain employs TRBV7-7 and TRBJ2-7; 10 bases align to TRBD2. The CDR3 length is 15 residues. The germline V gene has CDR1 SSHAT and CDR2 FNYEAQ (reference sequence). CDR3 DNA sequence: TGTGCTAGCAGCTTAAGAGCGGGAGGGTTCTACGAGCAGTACTTC. Its translation is CASSLRAGGFYEQYF.

J is TRBJ2-7 and V is TRBV7-2, with no clear D. Germline CDR1 SGHTA, CDR2 FQGNSA. With 2 bases removed from V and 2 bases from J, the gap between germline ends came to 22 bases. This CDR3 is 18 amino acids long. The CDR3, as DNA: TGTGCCAGCAGCTTAAAACCCTCTGGGCTGGTAGTAGCCTACGAGCAGTACTTC. This sequence encodes CASSLKPSGLVVAYEQYF.

This clone was recorded a few times. The same CDR3 is also encoded by other DNA sequences in this sample. The genes are TRBV18 and TRBJ2-5; D might be TRBD1 (6 bases). Deletions cut 3 bases from V and 2 bases from J, with 7 bases between. This CDR3 is 13 amino acids long. Germline values: CDR1 KGHSH, CDR2 LQKENI. The CDR3 DNA is TGTGCCAGCTCACCTAGGGGGCAAGAGACCCAGTACTTC. Protein sequence: CASSPRGQETQYF.

This chain connects TRBV7-9 to TRBJ1-2; 7 nucleotides agree with TRBD1. The CDR3 is made up of 14 amino acids. V shed 5 bases and J 3 bases; nucleotides not matched to a gene: 6. Germline loops: CDR1 SEHNR, CDR2 FQNEAQ (reference sequence). The CDR3 spells CASSSPQGYYGYTF. DNA for the CDR3: TGTGCCAGCAGCAGTCCACAGGGGTACTATGGCTACACCTTC.

The gene calls are TRBV28 and TRBJ2-1; the match to TRBD2 covers 7 bases. Germline lookup yields CDR1 MDHEN and CDR2 SYDVKM. Unmatched junction bases numbered 1, after V lost 1 base and J lost 7 bases. The CDR3 covers 13 residues. CDR3 nucleotides: TGTGCCAGCAGTTTATTGCGGGGGAATGAGCAGTTCTTC. This sequence encodes CASSLLRGNEQFF.

This sequence joins TRBV6-5 and TRBJ1-6; perhaps TRBD1 as D (6 bases). The V gene's germline CDR1 is MNHEY and CDR2 SVGAGI. V lost 6 bases and J lost 7, with 10 bases in between. The CDR3 is made up of 13 amino acids. The CDR3 sequence is CASRRQVNSPLHF. The CDR3 DNA sequence: TGTGCCAGCAGACGACAGGTAAATTCACCCCTCCACTTT.

The chain carries TRBV2 and TRBJ2-5; 9 bases are a match to TRBD1. CDR3 length: 14 residues. Germline trimming cut 5 bases from V and 4 bases from J; bases unmatched to any gene: 5. Germline lookup yields CDR1 SNHLY and CDR2 FYNNEI. The CDR3 DNA reads as TGTGCCAGCAGTCGGGACAGGGCGGCAGAGACCCAGTACTTC. Translated: CASSRDRAAETQYF. Filled out from reference TRBV2 and TRBJ2-5, the complete variable domain reads EPEVTQTPSHQVTQMGQEVILRCVPISNHLYFYWYRQILGQKVEFLVSFYNNEISEKSEIFDDQFSVERPDGSNFTLKIRSTKLEDSAMYFCASSRDRAAETQYFGPGTRLLVL.